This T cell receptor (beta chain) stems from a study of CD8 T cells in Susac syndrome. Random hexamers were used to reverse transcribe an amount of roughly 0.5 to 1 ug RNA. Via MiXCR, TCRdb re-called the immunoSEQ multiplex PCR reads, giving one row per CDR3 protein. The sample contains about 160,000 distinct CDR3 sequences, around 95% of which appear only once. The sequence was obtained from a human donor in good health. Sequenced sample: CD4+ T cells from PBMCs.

CDR3 bases: TGTGCCAGCAGTTTAAGCGGGCAGCCCCAGCATTTT. As protein: CASSLSGQPQHF. The J gene is TRBJ1-5, the V gene TRBV12-3 or TRBV12-4; no definite D call. The CDR3 is made up of 12 amino acids. V was pared by 2 bases and J by 7 bases, with 6 bases between.